Below, one TCR beta chain is given with its context. This record belongs to a study of cytomegalovirus exposure and HLA in healthy donors. The CDR3 runs to 15 residues. The germline V gene has CDR1 LNHDA and CDR2 SQIVND (reference sequence). Trimming cost V 4 bases and J 9 bases, with 19 bases left between them. Vbeta (60) and Jbeta (13) primers were used in the PCR. Clones were read by immunoSEQ multiplex PCR, and TCRdb kept only the in-frame ones, dropping some. The data hold 180,000 or so clones, with around 77% observed a single time. Sequencing was performed on PBMCs. The rearrangement links TRBV19 to TRBJ1-5, with a possible D match to TRBD1 (6 bases). The TCR originated in a woman in her 30s in good health and CMV-seronegative. CDR3 in amino acids: CASSTWTDREGPQHF. DNA for the CDR3: TGTGCCAGTAGTACTTGGACAGACCGAGAGGGGCCCCAGCATTTT.